This note documents a single T cell receptor (beta chain) sequence. Its antigen is undetermined. The sample comes from a study of long-term antiretroviral therapy in people with HIV. Findings and caveats of the study: Dominant in the repertoire at all time points were clones expanded before ART.

At survey level, the immunoSEQ assay was run in its v3.0 version. Profiled with immunoSEQ multiplex PCR; TCRdb holds only in-frame clones, not every one. The table includes some 20,000 clones, more than 80% detected once. The germline V gene has CDR1 LNHDA and CDR2 SQIVND (reference sequence). V lost 1 base and J lost 8, with 18 bases in between. The CDR3 is 16 residues long. The sequence was collected from a young man with HIV. This chain uses TRBV19 with TRBJ2-1, with a possible D match to TRBD1 (6 bases). The material sequenced was unsorted PBMCs, taken 5.9 years after starting antiretroviral therapy. The CDR3 is CASSIALIQGGHEQFF. The CDR3 DNA follows: TGTGCCAGTAGTATAGCTTTAATACAGGGCGGCCATGAGCAGTTCTTC. Supplemented by reference TRBV19 and TRBJ2-1, the full variable domain reads DGGITQSPKYLFRKEGQNVTLSCEQNLNHDAMYWYRQDPGQGLRLIYYSQIVNDFQKGDIAEGYSVSREKKESFPLTVTSAQKNPTAFYLCASSIALIQGGHEQFFGPGTRLTVL.